This TCR beta chain is from a study of shared clonotypes between healthy human individuals. With respect to this clone: The antigen remains unidentified.

This CDR3 has 16 residues. Germline V CDR1 and CDR2: KGHSH, LQKENI. Trimming cost V 1 base and J 0 bases, with 10 bases left between them. Study-wide findings and caveats: Generation probabilities were higher for clonotypes shared across all four sorted-subset donors than for unshared ones. Larger estimated richness was generally seen in naive subsets than in memory subsets. The small donor group covered limited genetic and exposure diversity.

Each replicate PCR on the sorted subsets used 200 to 250 ng DNA (about 30,000 T cell genomes). Sequenced by immunoSEQ multiplex PCR; TCRdb stores in-frame clones only, minus some. The sample gives around 99,000 clones, almost 70% of which show up once; approximately 50% is in the top ten. This chain joins TRBV18 and TRBJ1-5; possibly TRBD1 for D (5 bases). The receptor's source is a man between 25 and 39 years old in good health. Sequenced: memory CD8+ T cells sorted from blood. Subset denoted: CD45RO+ cells pooled with CCR7-negative TemRA cells. The DNA for the CDR3 is TGTGCCAGCTCACCACGGCAAGGGGATAGCAATCAGCCCCAGCATTTT. As protein: CASSPRQGDSNQPQHF.